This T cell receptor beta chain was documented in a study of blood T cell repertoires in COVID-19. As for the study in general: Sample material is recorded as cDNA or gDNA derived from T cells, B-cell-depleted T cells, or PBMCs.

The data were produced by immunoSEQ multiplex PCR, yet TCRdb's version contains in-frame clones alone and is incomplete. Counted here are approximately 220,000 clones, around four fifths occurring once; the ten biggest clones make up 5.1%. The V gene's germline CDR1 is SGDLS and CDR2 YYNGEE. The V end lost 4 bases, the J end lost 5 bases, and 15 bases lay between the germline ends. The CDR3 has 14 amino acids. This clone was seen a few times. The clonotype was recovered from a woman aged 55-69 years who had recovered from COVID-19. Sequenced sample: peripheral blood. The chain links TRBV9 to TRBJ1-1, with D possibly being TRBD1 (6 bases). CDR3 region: CASSPYRELTEAFF. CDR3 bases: TGTGCCAGCAGCCCCTACAGGGAACTAACTGAAGCTTTCTTT.